The 9 T cell receptor beta chains below come from one sample, sequenced in a study of cytomegalovirus exposure and HLA in healthy donors. Vbeta (60) and Jbeta (13) primers were used in the PCR. Clones were read by immunoSEQ multiplex PCR, and TCRdb kept only the in-frame ones, dropping some. The data contain about 160,000 clones, about three quarters of them singletons. Sequencing was performed on PBMCs. Receptors were obtained from a man younger than 35 in good health and CMV-seropositive.

This chain connects TRBV29-1 to TRBJ2-5; D possibly corresponds to TRBD1 (6 bases). This CDR3 region has 15 residues. The V end lost 5 bases, the J end lost 2 bases, and 18 bases lay between the germline ends. Germline values: CDR1 SQVTM, CDR2 ANQGSEA. The CDR3 loop is CSVKEGGNPQETQYF. DNA of the CDR3: TGCAGCGTTAAGGAAGGGGGTAACCCACAAGAGACCCAGTACTTC.

This clone was detected a few times. The chain's CDR3 is CASSRARGLLTDTQYF. CDR3 sequence (DNA): TGTGCCAGCAGTCGAGCTCGGGGACTCCTCACAGATACGCAGTATTTT. The rearrangement joins TRBV7-2 to TRBJ2-3, with D maybe TRBD2 (6 bases). V was cut by 6 bases and J by 2 bases, with 18 bases left in between. The germline V gene encodes CDR1 SGHTA and CDR2 FQGNSA. The CDR3 has 16 amino acids.

The DNA of the CDR3 is TGTGCCGGGGGTGGAGGGAGCGTGGGCACTGAAGCTTTCTTT. Translation: CAGGGGSVGTEAFF. The genes are TRBV30 and TRBJ1-1; possibly TRBD1 for D (5 bases). Germline values: CDR1 GTSNPN, CDR2 SVGIG (reference sequence). The V end lost 8 bases, the J end lost 4 bases, and 20 bases lay between the germline ends. This CDR3 comprises 14 residues.

V is TRBV5-1 and J is TRBJ2-4, with D perhaps matching TRBD1 (5 bases). This CDR3 is 15 amino acids long. CDR1 SGHRS and CDR2 YFSETQ come from the germline V gene. V gave up 0 bases and J gave up 0 bases, with 7 bases separating them. The CDR3: CASSLEGIAKNIQYF. CDR3 bases: TGCGCCAGCAGCTTGGAGGGGATAGCCAAAAACATTCAGTACTTC.

This chain links TRBV7-3 with TRBJ1-3; D possibly corresponds to TRBD1 (6 bases). Trimming stripped 0 bases from V and 7 bases from J, with 13 bases between. Germline loops: CDR1 SGHTA, CDR2 FQGTGA. The CDR3 extends over 15 amino acids. CDR3 protein: CASSLTWTARNTIYF. Here the CDR3 DNA reads TGTGCCAGCAGCTTAACTTGGACAGCACGGAACACCATATATTTT.

The chain carries TRBV19 and TRBJ1-1; D is ambiguous. Germline V lookup: CDR1 LNHDA, CDR2 SQIVND (reference sequence). The CDR3 covers 15 residues. Trimming took 0 bases from V and 7 from J, leaving 15 bases between them. CDR3 DNA: TGTGCCAGTAGTATAGATTCTGTTGCTAGGATTGAAGCTTTCTTT. It encodes CASSIDSVARIEAFF.

This chain links TRBV7-9 with TRBJ1-2; 7 nucleotides line up with TRBD1. The germline V gene encodes CDR1 SEHNR and CDR2 FQNEAQ (reference sequence). The CDR3 totals 14 residues. The ends lost 3 bases at V and 8 bases at J; junction bases unmatched: 9. This CDR3 reads CASSFDREKVGYTF. CDR3 nucleotides: TGTGCCAGCAGCTTCGACAGGGAAAAGGTGGGCTACACCTTC.

The genes are TRBV30 and TRBJ1-1, with 7 bases fitting TRBD1. V lost 1 base to trimming and J lost 0 bases; unmatched junction nucleotides: 2. CDR1 and CDR2 from the germline V gene are GTSNPN and SVGIG (reference sequence). The CDR3 has 14 amino acids. CDR3 region: CAWSEGTVNTEAFF. CDR3 in DNA: TGTGCCTGGAGTGAGGGGACAGTGAACACTGAAGCTTTCTTT.

The chain has TRBV7-6 and TRBJ1-1; D remains unclear. V gave up 5 bases and J gave up 8 bases, with 12 bases separating them. CDR3 length equals 12 residues. The germline gives CDR1 SGHVS, CDR2 FNYEAQ. The CDR3 DNA reads TGTGCCAGCAGCCCGGTAGTCGGGGAAGCTTTCTTT. Protein sequence: CASSPVVGEAFF.